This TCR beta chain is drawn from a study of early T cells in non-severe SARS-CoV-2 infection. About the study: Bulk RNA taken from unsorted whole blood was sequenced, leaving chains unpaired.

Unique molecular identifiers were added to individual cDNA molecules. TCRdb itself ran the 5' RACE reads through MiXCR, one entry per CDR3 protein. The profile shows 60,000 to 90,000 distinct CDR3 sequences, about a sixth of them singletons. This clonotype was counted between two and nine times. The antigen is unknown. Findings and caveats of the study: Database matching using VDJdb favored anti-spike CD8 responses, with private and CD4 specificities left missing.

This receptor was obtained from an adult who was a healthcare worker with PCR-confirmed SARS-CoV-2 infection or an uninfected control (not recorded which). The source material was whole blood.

DNA for the CDR3: TGCAGTGCTAGAGATCGGATAGGACTTCCATCCACAGATACGCAGTATTTT. This gives the protein CSARDRIGLPSTDTQYF. This sequence joins TRBV20-1 and TRBJ2-3; D may be TRBD2 (5 bases). Trimming left V 0 bases short and J 2 bases short, with 18 bases between. Per the germline V gene, CDR1 is DFQATT and CDR2 is SNEGSKA (reference sequence). CDR3 length: 17 amino acids.